The source of this TCR beta chain is a study of blood T cell repertoires in COVID-19. TCRdb keeps only in-frame clones here, not all; method: immunoSEQ multiplex PCR. The sample holds about 210,000 clones, about 81% seen once. The CDR3 totals 11 residues. From germline, CDR1 is SEHNR and CDR2 FQNEAQ (reference sequence). Trimming removed 3 bases at V and 5 bases at J, with 4 bases between. V is TRBV7-9 and J is TRBJ2-5; D is unresolved. Sequencing was carried out using PBMCs or T cells enriched from blood (not recorded which). This receptor was obtained from a man in his forties who had recovered from COVID-19. The CDR3, as DNA: TGTGCCAGCAGCTTCTTGGAGACCCAGTACTTC. Its translation is CASSFLETQYF. Variable domain in full (rest from reference TRBV7-9 and TRBJ2-5): DTGVSQNPRHKITKRGQNVTFRCDPISEHNRLYWYRQTLGQGPEFLTYFQNEAQLEKSRLLSDRFSAERPKGSFSTLEIQRTEQGDSAMYLCASSFLETQYFGPGTRLLVL.